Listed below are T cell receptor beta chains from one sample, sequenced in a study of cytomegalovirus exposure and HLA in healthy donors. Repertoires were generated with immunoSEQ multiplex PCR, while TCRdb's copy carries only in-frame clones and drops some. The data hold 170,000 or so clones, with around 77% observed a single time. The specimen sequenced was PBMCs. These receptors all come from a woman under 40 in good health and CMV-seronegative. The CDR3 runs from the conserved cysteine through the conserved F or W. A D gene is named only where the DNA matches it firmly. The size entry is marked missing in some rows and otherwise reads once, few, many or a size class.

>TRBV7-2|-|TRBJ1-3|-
TGTGCCAGCAGCCAGGGACTCACTGGAAACACCATATATTTT
CASSQGLTGNTIYF
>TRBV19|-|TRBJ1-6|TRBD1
TGTGCCAGTAGCCCGGACAGGAGCTCCTATAATTCACCCCTCCACTTT
CASSPDRSSYNSPLHF
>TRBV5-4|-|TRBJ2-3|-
TGTGCCAGCAGCTATTCCCGGACAGCCAGCACAGATACGCAGTATTTT
CASSYSRTASTDTQYF
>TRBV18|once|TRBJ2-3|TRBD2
TGTGCCAGCTCACTAGCGGGAGGGCCCTCTACAGATACGCAGTATTTT
CASSLAGGPSTDTQYF
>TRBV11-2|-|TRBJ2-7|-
TGTGCCAGCAGCTTAGTGGGGTGGGGGACAACCTCCTACGAGCAGTACTTC
CASSLVGWGTTSYEQYF
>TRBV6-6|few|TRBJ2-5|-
TGTGCCAGCAGTATAGGGGGGGCAGGGCTTCAAGAGACCCAGTACTTC
CASSIGGAGLQETQYF
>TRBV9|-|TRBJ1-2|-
TGTGCCAGCAGCGTAGACGCGGATTATGGCTACACCTTC
CASSVDADYGYTF
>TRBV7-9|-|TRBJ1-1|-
TGTGCCAGCAGCTTAGGTTTGGCCGGGGCTGAAGCTTTCTTT
CASSLGLAGAEAFF
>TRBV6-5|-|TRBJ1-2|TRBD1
TGTGCCAGCAGTTTGGGACAGGGGGCTTGGGGCTACACCTTC
CASSLGQGAWGYTF
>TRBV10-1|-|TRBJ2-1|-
TGCGCCAGCAGCCCACTTAGGAGCTCCTACAATGAGCAGTTCTTC
CASSPLRSSYNEQFF
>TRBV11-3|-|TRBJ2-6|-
TGTGCCAGCAGCGACAGTACAGGGTCTGGGGCCAACGTCCTGACTTTC
CASSDSTGSGANVLTF
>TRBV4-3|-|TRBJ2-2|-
TGCGCCAGCAGCCAAGACCCCCAGAACACCGGGGAGCTGTTTTTT
CASSQDPQNTGELFF
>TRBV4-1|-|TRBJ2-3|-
TGCGCCAGCAGACAAGGCCCTAGGAAGACTCTTAGCACAGATACGCAGTATTTT
CASRQGPRKTLSTDTQYF
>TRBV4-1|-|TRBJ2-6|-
TGCGCCAGCAGCCTTTTGGGGGGCTCTGGGGCCAACGTCCTGACTTTC
CASSLLGGSGANVLTF
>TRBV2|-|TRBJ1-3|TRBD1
TGTGCCAGCAGGGACTTACAGGGGATCTCTGGAAACACCATATATTTT
CASRDLQGISGNTIYF
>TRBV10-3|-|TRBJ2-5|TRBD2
TGTGCCGCCCGTAGCGGGATCCAAGAGACCCAGTACTTC
CAARSGIQETQYF